The source of this T cell receptor beta chain is a study of blood T cell repertoires in COVID-19. As handled by the study authors: Estimation of nucleated cell counts relied on the amplification of reference gene primers. Repertoires were generated with immunoSEQ multiplex PCR, while TCRdb's copy carries only in-frame clones and drops some. V, J and clone size were drawn from that table, and D and trimming were deduced from the DNA. The table lists 200,000 or so clones, 80% to 95% of them singletons. The CDR3 consists of 14 residues. The V gene lost 0 bases and the J gene lost 5 bases, with 11 bases spanning the gap. CDR1 and CDR2 (germline): SGDLS, YYNGEE. Seattle patients were enrolled during active infection and followed longitudinally.

The chain recombines TRBV9 with TRBJ1-1, with D possibly being TRBD1 (5 bases). Sequences were obtained from peripheral blood. This clonotype originated in a man aged 55 to 69 with COVID-19, enrolled during active disease. CDR3 nucleotide sequence: TGTGCCAGCAGCGTAGCCGGGGGTCCGACTGAAGCTTTCTTT. It yields the protein CASSVAGGPTEAFF.